The present TCR beta chain was sequenced within a study of cytomegalovirus exposure and HLA in healthy donors. 13 Jbeta primers and 60 Vbeta primers were used for the PCR. The table came from immunoSEQ multiplex PCR; TCRdb's copy has only in-frame clones and leaves some out. The data contain about 110,000 clones, just under 80% of them singletons. V gave up 5 bases and J gave up 3 bases, with 20 bases separating them. Germline values: CDR1 LNHNV, CDR2 YYDKDF (reference sequence). The CDR3 runs to 16 residues. Specimen: PBMCs. This TCR was recovered from a man younger than 40 in good health and CMV-seronegative. The chain is built from TRBV15 and TRBJ2-7, with D perhaps matching TRBD2 (6 bases). The CDR3 DNA follows: TGTGCCACCAGCCTAACCGGGCCGGCTAGCGACTACGAGCAGTACTTC. Its protein product is CATSLTGPASDYEQYF.